Sequencing of this T cell receptor (beta chain) was carried out in a study of T cells in Graves' hyperthyroidism and ophthalmopathy. Study-wide results and limits: Blood also showed most of the thyroid clonotypes that were expanded above 0.001. Model-based prediction identified ophthalmopathy a median around 6.5 months prior to its onset.

Per the germline V gene, CDR1 is SGHDN and CDR2 is FVKESK. The CDR3 has 18 residues. Trimming removed 4 bases from V and 3 bases from J; junction bases left unmatched: 8. The source material, RNA transcripts, was used to amplify TCR beta CDR3 regions. First-round RT-PCR of the TCR CDR3 relied on the HTBI primer set. TCRdb fed the multiplex PCR reads into MiXCR, producing one record per CDR3 protein. In the table there are under 600,000 distinct CDR3 sequences, roughly 16% of which are singletons. This clonotype was seen only a few times. What it binds is not known. Active moderate-to-severe ophthalmopathy, Clinical Activity Score at least 3, NOSPECS at least 4, under 3 months' duration. The diagnoses drew upon clinical symptoms, serum thyroxine and TRAb, thyroid ultrasound and orbital computed tomography.

This clonotype originated in a woman in her thirties or forties with Graves' ophthalmopathy. The chain couples TRBV14 to TRBJ2-3; 15 bases match TRBD2. The source material was blood. The CDR3 protein is CASSPLTGTSGRTDTQYF. CDR3 DNA sequence: TGTGCCAGCAGCCCCCTAACCGGGACTAGCGGGAGGACAGATACGCAGTATTTT.